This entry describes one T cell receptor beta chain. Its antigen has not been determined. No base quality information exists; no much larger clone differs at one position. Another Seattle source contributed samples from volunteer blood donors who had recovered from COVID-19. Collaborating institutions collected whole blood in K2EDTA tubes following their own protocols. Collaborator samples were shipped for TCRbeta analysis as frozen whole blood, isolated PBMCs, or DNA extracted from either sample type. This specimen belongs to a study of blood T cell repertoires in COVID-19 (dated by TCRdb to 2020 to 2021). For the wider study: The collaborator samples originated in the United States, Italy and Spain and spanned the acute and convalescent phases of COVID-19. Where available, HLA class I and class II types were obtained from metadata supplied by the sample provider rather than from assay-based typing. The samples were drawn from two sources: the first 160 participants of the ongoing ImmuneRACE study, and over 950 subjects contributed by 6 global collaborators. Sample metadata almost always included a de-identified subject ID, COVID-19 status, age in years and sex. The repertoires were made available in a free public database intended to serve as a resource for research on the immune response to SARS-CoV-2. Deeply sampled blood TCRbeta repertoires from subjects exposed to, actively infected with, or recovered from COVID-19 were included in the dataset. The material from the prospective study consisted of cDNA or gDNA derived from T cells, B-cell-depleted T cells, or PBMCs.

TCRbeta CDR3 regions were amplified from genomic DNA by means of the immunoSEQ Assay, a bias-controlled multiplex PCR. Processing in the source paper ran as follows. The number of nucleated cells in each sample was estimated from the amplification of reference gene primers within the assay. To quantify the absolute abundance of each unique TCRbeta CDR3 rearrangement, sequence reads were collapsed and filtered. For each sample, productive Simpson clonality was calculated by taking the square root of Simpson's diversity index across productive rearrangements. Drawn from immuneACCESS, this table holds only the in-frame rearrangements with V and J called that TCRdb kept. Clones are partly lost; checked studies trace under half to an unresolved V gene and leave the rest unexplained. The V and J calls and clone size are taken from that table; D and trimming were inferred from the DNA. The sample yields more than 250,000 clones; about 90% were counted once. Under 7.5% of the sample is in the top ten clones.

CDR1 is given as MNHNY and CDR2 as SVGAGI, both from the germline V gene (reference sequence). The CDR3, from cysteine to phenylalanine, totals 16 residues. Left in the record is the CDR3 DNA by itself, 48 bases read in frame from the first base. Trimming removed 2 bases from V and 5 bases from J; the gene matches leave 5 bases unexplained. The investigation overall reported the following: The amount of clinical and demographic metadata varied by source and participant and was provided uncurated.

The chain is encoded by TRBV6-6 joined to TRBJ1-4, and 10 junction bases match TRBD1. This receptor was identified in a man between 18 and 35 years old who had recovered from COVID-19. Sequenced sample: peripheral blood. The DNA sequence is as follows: TGTGCCAGCAGTTACCCGGCGGGACAGGGGAATGAAAAACTGTTTTTT. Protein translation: CASSYPAGQGNEKLFF.